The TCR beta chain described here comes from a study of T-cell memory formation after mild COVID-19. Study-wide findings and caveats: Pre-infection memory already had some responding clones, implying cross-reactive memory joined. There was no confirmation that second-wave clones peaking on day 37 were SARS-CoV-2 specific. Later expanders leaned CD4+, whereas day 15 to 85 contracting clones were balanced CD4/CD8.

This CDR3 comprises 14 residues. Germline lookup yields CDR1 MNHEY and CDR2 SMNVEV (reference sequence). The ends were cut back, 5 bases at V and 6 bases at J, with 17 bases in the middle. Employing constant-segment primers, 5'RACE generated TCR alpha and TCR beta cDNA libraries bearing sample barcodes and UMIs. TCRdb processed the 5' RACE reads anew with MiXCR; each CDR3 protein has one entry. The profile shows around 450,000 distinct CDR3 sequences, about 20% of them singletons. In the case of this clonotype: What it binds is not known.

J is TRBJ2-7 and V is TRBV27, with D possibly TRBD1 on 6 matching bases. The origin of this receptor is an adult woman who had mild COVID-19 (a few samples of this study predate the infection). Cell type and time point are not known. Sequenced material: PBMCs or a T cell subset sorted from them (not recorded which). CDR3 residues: CASSAGAGPGEQYF. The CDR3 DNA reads TGTGCCAGCAGTGCAGGGGCAGGGCCTGGCGAGCAGTACTTC.